These 23 T cell receptor beta chains came from one sample sequenced in a study of beta chain features in type 1 diabetes (dated by TCRdb to 2016 to 2019). Here is what the overall study found, with its caveats: In all four CD4+ subsets, TCRB CDR3 length was moderately but significantly shorter in type 1 diabetes patients.

Their target antigens are unknown. Libraries were prepared through the immunoSEQ multiplex PCR assay. The High Capacity cDNA Reverse Transcription Kit was used to reverse transcribe all of the isolated RNA, meaning that expressed TCRB transcripts were what got sequenced. TCRdb took this table from immuneACCESS and kept in-frame rearrangements with V and J called. Such tables lack part of the clones; where checked against another copy, unresolved V genes explain under half of the gap, and the rest is unexplained. Within this sample are 350,000 to 400,000 clones, with roughly 12% of them counted one time only. Around 0.0099% of the sample is taken by the ten largest. Sequencing was carried out using naive CD4+ T cells from blood. This specimen's cell subset or site label, per the study, means: true naive CD4+ T cells. These receptors were taken from a woman between 18 and 29 years old with type 1 diabetes.

This clone was counted between two and nine times. The chain carries TRBV25-1 and TRBJ1-2; D is uncertain. The CDR3 contains 14 residues. Germline loops: CDR1 MGHDK, CDR2 SYGVNS. Between the trimmed V and J ends, which lost 2 bases and 4 bases, there was a span of 11 bases. CDR3 DNA: TGTGCCAGCAGTGAAAGCGGAGTACTCTATGGCTACACCTTC. As protein: CASSESGVLYGYTF.

This rearrangement joins TRBV7-2 to TRBJ2-1; 7 nucleotides agree with TRBD1. The V gene's germline CDR1 is SGHTA and CDR2 FQGNSA. This CDR3 has 15 amino acids. V shed 1 base and J 2 bases; nucleotides not matched to a gene: 2. CDR3 in amino acids: CASSLGGTAYNEQFF. The CDR3 nucleotides are TGTGCCAGCAGCTTAGGTGGGACAGCCTACAATGAGCAGTTCTTC.

This clone was picked up a small number of times. V usage is TRBV28 and J usage is TRBJ2-7, with 14 bases that match TRBD2. Per germline, CDR1 MDHEN and CDR2 SYDVKM. The CDR3 has 15 residues. The V and J ends lost 5 bases and 2 bases, in that order; junction bases with no gene match: 2. CDR3 DNA: TGTGCCAGCAGTCCGGGACTAGCGGGAGCCTACGAGCAGTACTTC. Residues: CASSPGLAGAYEQYF. Supplemented by reference TRBV28 and TRBJ2-7, the full variable domain reads DVKVTQSSRYLVKRTGEKVFLECVQDMDHENMFWYRQDPGLGLRLIYFSYDVKMKEKGDIPEGYSVSREKKERFSLILESASTNQTSMYLCASSPGLAGAYEQYFGPGTRLTVT.

This clone was seen only a few times. The J gene is TRBJ1-5, the V gene TRBV2, with 7 bases that match TRBD1. CDR1 and CDR2 (germline): SNHLY, FYNNEI. The length of the CDR3 is 14 residues. The ends lost 5 bases at V and 3 bases at J; junction bases unmatched: 4. The CDR3 reads CASSPTGVNQPQHF. The DNA for the CDR3 is TGTGCCAGCAGTCCCACAGGGGTCAATCAGCCCCAGCATTTT.

This clone was observed a few times. V and J are TRBV4-3 and TRBJ2-7, with 8 bases that match TRBD2. V dropped 0 bases and J dropped 1; count of bases not matched to a gene: 5. CDR3 length: 16 residues. CDR1 is LGHNA and CDR2 is YSLEER in the germline V gene. The CDR3 coding sequence is TGCGCCAGCAGCCAAGAGCCGGGGACTAGGTCCTACGAGCAGTACTTC. This codes for CASSQEPGTRSYEQYF.

In its sample, this clone was seen a few times. J is TRBJ2-3 and V is TRBV29-1, with 7 bases fitting TRBD2. V gave up 2 bases and J gave up 5 bases; unmatched junction bases: 16. The CDR3 runs 17 residues. Germline CDR1 reads SQVTM; CDR2 reads ANQGSEA. Written as DNA, the CDR3 is TGCAGCGTTGAATTTGGGGGAGGGAACCTGCTTTTAGATACGCAGTATTTT. Translation: CSVEFGGGNLLLDTQYF.

The rearrangement links TRBV29-1 to TRBJ2-7, with 8 bases matching TRBD2. Germline V gene lookup returns CDR1 SQVTM and CDR2 ANQGSEA. The CDR3 contains 13 residues. Trimming removed 5 bases from V and 1 base from J; junction bases left unmatched: 4. The CDR3 loop reads CSVSGRLSYEQYF. The CDR3 nucleotides read TGCAGCGTTAGCGGGAGATTATCCTACGAGCAGTACTTC.

The chain combines TRBV4-2 with TRBJ2-2; TRBD2 might be the D (7 bases). Germline loops: CDR1 LGHNA, CDR2 YNFKEQ. The CDR3 is made up of 16 amino acids. V was trimmed by 0 bases and J by 4 bases, leaving 12 bases between them. The CDR3 nucleotides are TGTGCCAGCAGCCAAGATGGCGGGGGCGGCACCGGGGAGCTGTTTTTT. As protein: CASSQDGGGGTGELFF.

The gene calls are TRBV28 and TRBJ2-1; 9 nucleotides align to TRBD2. The CDR3 runs to 15 residues. Germline loops: CDR1 MDHEN, CDR2 SYDVKM. Trimming at V came to 6 bases and at J to 8 bases, leaving 11 bases not matched to a gene. CDR3 DNA sequence: TGTGCCAGCAGACGACGACTAGCGGAAGTCGATGAGCAGTTCTTC. Protein sequence: CASRRRLAEVDEQFF.

The V call is TRBV18, the J call TRBJ2-7; perhaps TRBD2 as D (5 bases). From germline, CDR1 is KGHSH and CDR2 LQKENI. This CDR3 comprises 14 residues. Trimming stripped 4 bases from V and 4 bases from J, with 14 bases between. CDR3 DNA: TGTGCCAGCTCACTCACTAGTCTGCAGTACGAGCAGTACTTC. It translates to CASSLTSLQYEQYF.

This clone was counted a few times. The sample carries other DNA sequences with the same CDR3. The chain uses TRBV4-1 and TRBJ1-5; no clear D. The CDR3 runs 14 residues. The germline V gene has CDR1 MGHRA and CDR2 YSYEKL. Trimming shortened V by 4 bases and J by 1 base, and 8 bases separated the two germline ends. The CDR3: CASSRPGSNQPQHF. The CDR3 coding sequence is TGCGCCAGCAGCCGTCCGGGGAGCAATCAGCCCCAGCATTTT.

J is TRBJ2-7 and V is TRBV9; possible D gene TRBD2, 5 bases. Trimming took off 3 bases at V and 3 bases at J, with 16 bases between the two ends. CDR3 length equals 15 residues. CDR1 is SGDLS, CDR2 YYNGEE, per germline. Written as DNA, the CDR3 is TGTGCCAGCAGCGAGTTGAGCGGAACCCACTACGAGCAGTACTTC. Encoded protein: CASSELSGTHYEQYF.

This clone has a handful of counts. The J gene is TRBJ2-6, the V gene TRBV6-5; possibly TRBD1 for D (6 bases). The CDR3 covers 13 residues. V lost 0 bases, J lost 12 bases, and 9 bases lay in between. The germline V gene has CDR1 MNHEY and CDR2 SVGAGI. The CDR3 coding sequence is TGTGCCAGCAGTTACTCGACAGGCGGCGTCCTGACTTTC. Its protein product is CASSYSTGGVLTF.

This clone was counted only a few times. The chain uses TRBV4-2 and TRBJ1-1; possible D gene TRBD1, 5 bases. Germline V gene data show CDR1 as LGHNA and CDR2 as YNFKEQ. The CDR3 covers 14 residues. V lost 4 bases, J lost 0 bases, and 9 bases lay in between. The CDR3 is CASSRGGMNTEAFF. CDR3 nucleotide sequence: TGTGCCAGCAGCCGGGGGGGGATGAACACTGAAGCTTTCTTT.

This chain links TRBV28 with TRBJ2-7; D ambiguous. From germline, CDR1 is MDHEN and CDR2 SYDVKM. With 6 bases removed from V and 11 bases from J, the gap between germline ends came to 14 bases. This CDR3 spans 11 amino acids. The CDR3 DNA follows: TGTGCCAGCAGACTTTTTGAGGCGGAGTACTTC. This encodes CASRLFEAEYF.

This clone was seen a few times. The gene calls are TRBV13 and TRBJ2-1; 14 positions agree with TRBD2. The CDR3 is made up of 20 amino acids. V was pared by 0 bases and J by 2 bases, with 9 bases of the junction left unmatched. The V gene's germline CDR1 is PRHDT and CDR2 FYEKMQ (reference sequence). The CDR3 reads CASSLGHPRLAGGTYNEQFF. CDR3 bases: TGTGCCAGCAGCTTAGGGCACCCGCGACTAGCGGGAGGGACCTACAATGAGCAGTTCTTC.

This chain connects TRBV6-5 to TRBJ2-7, with 8 bases aligning to TRBD2. V gave up 1 base and J gave up 2 bases; unmatched junction bases: 4. The germline gives CDR1 MNHEY, CDR2 SVGAGI. The CDR3 consists of 15 residues. Here the CDR3 reads CASSYWAGGAYEQYF. CDR3 coding DNA: TGTGCCAGCAGTTACTGGGCGGGGGGAGCCTACGAGCAGTACTTC.

The chain joins TRBV4-3 to TRBJ2-1; 9 nucleotides align to TRBD1. J was trimmed by 5 bases and V by 3 bases; bases with no gene match: 8. Germline CDR1 and CDR2: LGHNA and YSLEER. This CDR3 contains 16 residues. The DNA of the CDR3 is TGCGCCAGCAGCCACCGAGCCGGGACAGGGAACAATGAGCAGTTCTTC. Residues: CASSHRAGTGNNEQFF.

The CDR3 DNA reads TGCGCCAGCAGCTTAGAGGGCACTGAAGCTTTCTTT. Translating gives CASSLEGTEAFF. V gene TRBV5-1 combines with J gene TRBJ1-1; D gene uncertain. In germline, CDR1 is SGHRS, CDR2 YFSETQ. Trimming cost V 2 bases and J 4 bases, with 6 bases left between them. CDR3 size: 12 residues.

This clone has only a few counts. The J gene is TRBJ2-3, the V gene TRBV13; D gene ambiguous. The CDR3 is 16 amino acids. V was clipped by 5 bases and J by 1 base, with 16 bases between them. Germline CDR1 is PRHDT and CDR2 is FYEKMQ (reference sequence). The CDR3 region has the DNA TGTGCCAGCAGCCGTCATAAGTTCCGGGGCACAGATACGCAGTATTTT. Protein: CASSRHKFRGTDTQYF.

This clone was counted only a few times. V usage is TRBV6-5 and J usage is TRBJ2-3; maybe TRBD2 (6 bases). Germline values: CDR1 MNHEY, CDR2 SVGAGI. V shed 5 bases and J shed 7 bases, with 10 bases lying between them. The CDR3 sequence is 12 residues long. This CDR3 reads CASSATSNTQYF. The CDR3 coding sequence is TGTGCCAGCAGTGCGACTAGTAATACGCAGTATTTT.

This clone has only a few counts. In nucleotides, the CDR3 is TGTGCCAGCAGCCCAAAGGCCGGGACTAGCACAGATACGCAGTATTTT. Its protein is CASSPKAGTSTDTQYF. The V call is TRBV7-9, the J call TRBJ2-3; possible D gene TRBD2, 6 bases. Germline CDR1 reads SEHNR; CDR2 reads FQNEAQ (reference sequence). Trimming removed 5 bases at V and 0 bases at J, with 15 bases between. The CDR3 loop spans 16 amino acids. The full variable domain, completed using reference TRBV7-9 and TRBJ2-3, is DTGVSQNPRHKITKRGQNVTFRCDPISEHNRLYWYRQTLGQGPEFLTYFQNEAQLEKSRLLSDRFSAERPKGSFSTLEIQRTEQGDSAMYLCASSPKAGTSTDTQYFGPGTRLTVL.

This rearrangement joins TRBV7-9 to TRBJ2-6; 11 bases fit TRBD1. V trimming: 5 bases; J trimming: 4 bases; junction bases outside the gene matches: 7. CDR3 size: 17 residues. CDR1 SEHNR and CDR2 FQNEAQ come from the germline V gene (reference sequence). In DNA, the CDR3 is TGTGCCAGCAGCATAGGACAGGGGGCGAGGGGGGCCAACGTCCTGACTTTC. This codes for CASSIGQGARGANVLTF. The full variable domain, with the rest looked up from reference TRBV7-9 and TRBJ2-6, is DTGVSQNPRHKITKRGQNVTFRCDPISEHNRLYWYRQTLGQGPEFLTYFQNEAQLEKSRLLSDRFSAERPKGSFSTLEIQRTEQGDSAMYLCASSIGQGARGANVLTFGAGSRLTVL.